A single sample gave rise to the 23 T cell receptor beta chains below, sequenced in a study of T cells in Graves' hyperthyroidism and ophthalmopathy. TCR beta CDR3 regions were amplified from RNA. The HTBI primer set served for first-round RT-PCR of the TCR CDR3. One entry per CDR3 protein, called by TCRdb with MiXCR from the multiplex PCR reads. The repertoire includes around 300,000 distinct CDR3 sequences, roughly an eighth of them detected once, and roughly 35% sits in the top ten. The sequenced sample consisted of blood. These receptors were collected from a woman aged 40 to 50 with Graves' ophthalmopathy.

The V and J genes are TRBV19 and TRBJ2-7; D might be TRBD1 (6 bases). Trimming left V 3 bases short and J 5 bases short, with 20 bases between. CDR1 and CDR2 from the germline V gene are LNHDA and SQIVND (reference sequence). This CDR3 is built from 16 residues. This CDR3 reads CASSIYPTQGFHEQYF. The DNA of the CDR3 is TGTGCCAGTAGTATTTACCCCACACAGGGATTCCACGAGCAGTACTTC. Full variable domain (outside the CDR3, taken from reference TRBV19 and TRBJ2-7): DGGITQSPKYLFRKEGQNVTLSCEQNLNHDAMYWYRQDPGQGLRLIYYSQIVNDFQKGDIAEGYSVSREKKESFPLTVTSAQKNPTAFYLCASSIYPTQGFHEQYFGPGTRLTVT.

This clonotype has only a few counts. CDR3 protein: CSASSRLGTGELFF. CDR3 sequence (DNA): TGCAGTGCTAGCTCGCGCCTAGGGACCGGGGAGCTGTTTTTT. The rearrangement links TRBV20-1 to TRBJ2-2; D remains ambiguous. The CDR3 is 14 residues long. Germline CDR1 DFQATT, CDR2 SNEGSKA (reference sequence). Trimming shortened V by 3 bases and J by 5 bases, and 13 bases separated the two germline ends.

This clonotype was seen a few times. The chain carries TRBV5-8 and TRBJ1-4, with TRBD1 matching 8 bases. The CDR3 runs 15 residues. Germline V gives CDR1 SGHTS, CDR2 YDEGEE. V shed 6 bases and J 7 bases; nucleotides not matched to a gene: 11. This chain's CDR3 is CASNNLDREGEKLFF. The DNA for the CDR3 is TGTGCCAGCAACAACTTGGACAGGGAGGGTGAAAAACTGTTTTTT.

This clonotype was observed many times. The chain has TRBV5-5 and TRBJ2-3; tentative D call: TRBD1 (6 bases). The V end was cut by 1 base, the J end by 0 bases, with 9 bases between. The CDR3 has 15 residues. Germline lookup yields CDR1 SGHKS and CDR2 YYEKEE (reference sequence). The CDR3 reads CASSLIDRSTDTQYF. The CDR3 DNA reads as TGTGCCAGCAGCTTGATCGACAGGAGCACAGATACGCAGTATTTT.

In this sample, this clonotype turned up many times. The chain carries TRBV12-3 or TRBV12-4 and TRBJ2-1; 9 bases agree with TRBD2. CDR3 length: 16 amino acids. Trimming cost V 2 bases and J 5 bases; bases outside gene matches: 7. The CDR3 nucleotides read TGTGCCAGCAGTTTAAGACTAGCGGACCTACACAATGAGCAGTTCTTC. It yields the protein CASSLRLADLHNEQFF.

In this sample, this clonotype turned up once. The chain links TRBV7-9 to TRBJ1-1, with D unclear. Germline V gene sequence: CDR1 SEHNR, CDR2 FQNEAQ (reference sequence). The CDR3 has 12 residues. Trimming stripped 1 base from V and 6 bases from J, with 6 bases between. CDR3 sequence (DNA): TGTGCCAGCAGCTTAGGGGAATCTGAAGCTTTCTTT. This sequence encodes CASSLGESEAFF. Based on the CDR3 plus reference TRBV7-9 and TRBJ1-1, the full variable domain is DTGVSQNPRHKITKRGQNVTFRCDPISEHNRLYWYRQTLGQGPEFLTYFQNEAQLEKSRLLSDRFSAERPKGSFSTLEIQRTEQGDSAMYLCASSLGESEAFFGQGTRLTVV.

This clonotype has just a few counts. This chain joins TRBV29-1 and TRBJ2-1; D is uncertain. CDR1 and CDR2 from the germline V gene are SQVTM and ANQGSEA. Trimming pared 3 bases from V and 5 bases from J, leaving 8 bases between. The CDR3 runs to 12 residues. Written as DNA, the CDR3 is TGCAGCGTTGATTGGGCCGACAATGAGCAGTTCTTC. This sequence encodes CSVDWADNEQFF.

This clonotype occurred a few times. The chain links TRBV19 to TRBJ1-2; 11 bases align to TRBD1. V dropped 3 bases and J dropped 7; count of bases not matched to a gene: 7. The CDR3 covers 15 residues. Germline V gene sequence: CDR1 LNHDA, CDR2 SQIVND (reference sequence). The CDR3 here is CASSILGQGATGYTF. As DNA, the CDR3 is TGTGCCAGTAGTATTCTAGGACAGGGGGCGACTGGCTACACCTTC.

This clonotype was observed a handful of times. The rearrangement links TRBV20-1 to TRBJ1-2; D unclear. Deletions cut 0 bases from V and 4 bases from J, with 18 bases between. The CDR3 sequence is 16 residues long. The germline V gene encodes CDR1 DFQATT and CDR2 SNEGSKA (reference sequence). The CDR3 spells CSARDRMGSGSYGYTF. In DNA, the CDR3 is TGCAGTGCTAGAGATCGGATGGGATCGGGATCCTATGGCTACACCTTC.

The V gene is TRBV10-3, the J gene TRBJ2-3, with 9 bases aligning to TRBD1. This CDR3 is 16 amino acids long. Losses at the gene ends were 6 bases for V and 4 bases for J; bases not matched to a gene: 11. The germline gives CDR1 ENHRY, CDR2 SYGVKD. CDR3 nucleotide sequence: TGTGCCATCAGCTGGGGGACAGGGATTAACGCAGATACGCAGTATTTT. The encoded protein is CAISWGTGINADTQYF.

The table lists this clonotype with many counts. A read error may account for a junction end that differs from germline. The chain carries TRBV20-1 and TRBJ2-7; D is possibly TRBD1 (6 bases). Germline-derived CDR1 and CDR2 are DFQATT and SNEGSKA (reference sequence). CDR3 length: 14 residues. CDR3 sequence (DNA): TGCAGTGCTCCGGGGTCAGGGGCCTCCAACGAGCAGTACTTC. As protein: CSAPGSGASNEQYF.

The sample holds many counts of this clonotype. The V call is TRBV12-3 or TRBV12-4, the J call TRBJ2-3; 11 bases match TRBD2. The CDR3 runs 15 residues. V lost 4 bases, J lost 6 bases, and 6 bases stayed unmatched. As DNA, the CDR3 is TGTGCCAGCAGTTCGACTAGCGGGGTGGGGGATACGCAGTATTTT. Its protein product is CASSSTSGVGDTQYF.

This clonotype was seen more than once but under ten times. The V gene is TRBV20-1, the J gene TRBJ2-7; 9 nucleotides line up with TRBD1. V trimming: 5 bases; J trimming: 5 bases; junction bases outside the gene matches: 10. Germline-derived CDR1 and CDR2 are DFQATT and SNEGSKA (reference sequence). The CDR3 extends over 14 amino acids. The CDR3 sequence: CSALRGTGINEQYF. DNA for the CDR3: TGCAGTGCTTTGAGGGGGACAGGGATCAACGAGCAGTACTTC.

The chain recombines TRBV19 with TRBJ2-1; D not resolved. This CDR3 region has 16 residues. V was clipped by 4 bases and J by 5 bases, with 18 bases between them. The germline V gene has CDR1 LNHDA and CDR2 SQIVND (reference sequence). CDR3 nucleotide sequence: TGTGCCAGTAGTACCGGTCTTGCTTTACGAAACAATGAGCAGTTCTTC. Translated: CASSTGLALRNNEQFF.

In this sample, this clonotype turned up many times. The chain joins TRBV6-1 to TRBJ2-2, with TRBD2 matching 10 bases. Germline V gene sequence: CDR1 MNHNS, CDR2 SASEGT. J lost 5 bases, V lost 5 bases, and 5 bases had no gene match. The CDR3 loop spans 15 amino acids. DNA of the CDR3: TGTGCCAGCAGTCTCAAGCGGGAGGGAACCGGGGAGCTGTTTTTT. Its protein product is CASSLKREGTGELFF.

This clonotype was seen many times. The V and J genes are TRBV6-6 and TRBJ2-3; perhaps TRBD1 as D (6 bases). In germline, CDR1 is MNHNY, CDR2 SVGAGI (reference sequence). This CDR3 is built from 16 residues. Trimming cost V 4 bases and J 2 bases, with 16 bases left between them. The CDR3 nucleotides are TGTGCCAGCAGTTCACTTCTCAGGGGCCTCACAGATACGCAGTATTTT. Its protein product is CASSSLLRGLTDTQYF.

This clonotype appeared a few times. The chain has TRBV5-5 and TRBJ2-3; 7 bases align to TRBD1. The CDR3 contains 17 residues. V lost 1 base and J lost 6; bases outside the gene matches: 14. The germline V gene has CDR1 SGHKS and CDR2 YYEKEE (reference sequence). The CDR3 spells CASSLKGPRQGWDTQYF. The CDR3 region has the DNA TGTGCCAGCAGCTTGAAAGGCCCAAGACAGGGTTGGGATACGCAGTATTTT.

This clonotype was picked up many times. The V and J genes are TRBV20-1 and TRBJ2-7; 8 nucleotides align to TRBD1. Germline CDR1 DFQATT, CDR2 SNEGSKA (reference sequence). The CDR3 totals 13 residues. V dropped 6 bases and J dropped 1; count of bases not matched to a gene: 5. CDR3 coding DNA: TGCAGTGCCTACGGACAGGGTTCCTACGAGCAGTACTTC. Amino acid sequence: CSAYGQGSYEQYF.

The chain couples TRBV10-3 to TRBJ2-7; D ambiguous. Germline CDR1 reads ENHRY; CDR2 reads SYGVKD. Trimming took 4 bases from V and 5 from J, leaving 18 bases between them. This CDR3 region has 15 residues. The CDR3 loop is CAISVPGSNRHEQYF. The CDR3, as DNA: TGTGCCATCAGTGTCCCTGGATCTAACCGACACGAGCAGTACTTC.

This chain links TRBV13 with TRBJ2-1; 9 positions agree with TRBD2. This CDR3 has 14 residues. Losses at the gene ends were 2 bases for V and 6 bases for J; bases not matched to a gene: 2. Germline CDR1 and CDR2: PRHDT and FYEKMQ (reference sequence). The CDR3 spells CASSLLAGLNEQFF. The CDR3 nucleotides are TGTGCCAGCAGCTTACTAGCGGGGCTCAATGAGCAGTTCTTC.

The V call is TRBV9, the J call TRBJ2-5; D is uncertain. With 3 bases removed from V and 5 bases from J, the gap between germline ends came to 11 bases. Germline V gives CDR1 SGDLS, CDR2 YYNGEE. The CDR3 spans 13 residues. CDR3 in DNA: TGTGCCAGCAGCGCAGGTGGGTTCGAGACCCAGTACTTC. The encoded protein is CASSAGGFETQYF.

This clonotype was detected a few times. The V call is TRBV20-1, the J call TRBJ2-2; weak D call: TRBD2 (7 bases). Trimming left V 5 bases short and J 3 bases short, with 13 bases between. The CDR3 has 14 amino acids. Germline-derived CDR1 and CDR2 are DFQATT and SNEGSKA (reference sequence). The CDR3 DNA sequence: TGCAGTGCTCGAGGGGGGGCGTACACCGGGGAGCTGTTTTTT. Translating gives CSARGGAYTGELFF.

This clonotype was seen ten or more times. The CDR3 spells CASSPQSVGGGTEAFF. The CDR3 nucleotides read TGTGCCAGTAGTCCCCAATCTGTGGGGGGGGGGACTGAAGCTTTCTTT. The rearrangement uses TRBV19 and TRBJ1-1; tentatively, D is TRBD1 (5 bases). Germline V gives CDR1 LNHDA, CDR2 SQIVND (reference sequence). The CDR3 consists of 16 residues. With 5 bases removed from V and 5 bases from J, the gap between germline ends came to 21 bases.